The subject of this entry is one T cell receptor beta chain. What it binds is not known. TCRdb's table, derived via immunoSEQ multiplex PCR, lists solely in-frame clones and lacks some. The sample comprises 1,500,000 or so clones, around 97% of which are singletons, and over 1% rests with the top ten. The entry originates in a study of shared clonotypes between healthy human individuals. Study-level background: Three plates were used per donor for CD4 naive, three for CD4 memory, two for CD8 naive and one for CD8 memory.

Broader study findings: Between a handful of donors, naive CD4 clonotypes were shared at a level of about 5%.

Between the trimmed V and J ends, which lost 2 bases and 2 bases, there was a span of 14 bases. Germline V CDR1 and CDR2: SGHTA, FQGNSA. The CDR3 spans 16 residues. Every one of the donors was a Caucasian adult that lived in Nashville, Tennessee. Sequencing was performed on naive CD4+ T cells sorted from blood. The sample's subset: CD45RA+ positively selected. The clonotype comes from a man in his thirties or forties in good health. The rearrangement joins TRBV7-2 to TRBJ2-3; D gene ambiguous. CDR3 region: CASSLSVHGVTDTQYF. The CDR3 DNA sequence: TGTGCCAGCAGCTTAAGTGTCCATGGGGTCACAGATACGCAGTATTTT.